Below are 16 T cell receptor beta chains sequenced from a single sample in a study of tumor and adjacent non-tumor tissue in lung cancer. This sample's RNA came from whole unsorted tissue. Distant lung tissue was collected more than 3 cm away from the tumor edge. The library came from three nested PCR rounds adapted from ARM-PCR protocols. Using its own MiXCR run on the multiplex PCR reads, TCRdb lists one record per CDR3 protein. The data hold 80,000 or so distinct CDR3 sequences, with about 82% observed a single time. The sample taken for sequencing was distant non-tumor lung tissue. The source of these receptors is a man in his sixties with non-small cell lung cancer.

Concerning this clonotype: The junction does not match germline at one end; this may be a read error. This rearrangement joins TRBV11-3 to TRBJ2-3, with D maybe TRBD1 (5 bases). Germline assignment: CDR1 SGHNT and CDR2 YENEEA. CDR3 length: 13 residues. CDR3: CAISFHGADTHYF. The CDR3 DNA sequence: TGTGCCATCAGCTTTCATGGGGCAGATACGCACTATTTT.

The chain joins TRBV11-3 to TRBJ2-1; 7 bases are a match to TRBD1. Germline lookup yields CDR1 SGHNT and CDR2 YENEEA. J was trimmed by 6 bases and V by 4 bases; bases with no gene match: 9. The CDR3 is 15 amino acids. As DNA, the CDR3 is TGTGCCAGCAGCTACTTCGGGACAGTGACCAATGAGCAGTTCTTC. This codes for CASSYFGTVTNEQFF.

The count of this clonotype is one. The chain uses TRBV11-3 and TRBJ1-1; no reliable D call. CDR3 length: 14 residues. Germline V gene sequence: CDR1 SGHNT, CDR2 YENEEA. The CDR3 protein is CGSSSHGRHTEAFF. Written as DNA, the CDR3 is TGTGGCAGTAGCTCGCACGGACGGCACACTGAAGCTTTCTTT.

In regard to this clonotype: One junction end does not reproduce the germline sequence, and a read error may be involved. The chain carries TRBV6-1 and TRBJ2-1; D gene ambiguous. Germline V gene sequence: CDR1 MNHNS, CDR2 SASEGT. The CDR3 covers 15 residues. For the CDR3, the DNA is TGTGCCAGCAGTGAAACAACGGCGGAATCGGATGAGCAGTTGTTC. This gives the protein CASSETTAESDEQLF.

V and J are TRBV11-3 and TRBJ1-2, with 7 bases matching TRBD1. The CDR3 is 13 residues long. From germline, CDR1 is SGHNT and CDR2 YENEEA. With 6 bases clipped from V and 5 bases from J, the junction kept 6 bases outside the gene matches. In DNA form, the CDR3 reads TGTGCCAGCAGGGTGGAACAGGGGTATGGCTACACCTTC. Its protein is CASRVEQGYGYTF.

This CDR3 reads CSVVIQGYGYTF. CDR3 in DNA: TGCAGTGTCGTTATACAGGGTTATGGCTACACCTTC. The V call is TRBV20-1, the J call TRBJ1-2; D is perhaps TRBD1 (6 bases). The CDR3 totals 12 residues. The germline V gene has CDR1 DFQATT and CDR2 SNEGSKA (reference sequence). Trimming stripped 7 bases from V and 5 bases from J, with 14 bases between.

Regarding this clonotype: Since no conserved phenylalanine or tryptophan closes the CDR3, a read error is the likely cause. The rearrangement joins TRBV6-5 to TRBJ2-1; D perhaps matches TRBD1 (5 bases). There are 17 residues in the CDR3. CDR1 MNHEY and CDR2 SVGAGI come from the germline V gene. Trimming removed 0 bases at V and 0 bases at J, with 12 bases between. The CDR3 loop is CASSYSYRLSSYNEQFI. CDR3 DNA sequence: TGTGCCAGCAGTTACTCGTACAGGCTTAGCTCCTACAATGAGCAGTTCATC.

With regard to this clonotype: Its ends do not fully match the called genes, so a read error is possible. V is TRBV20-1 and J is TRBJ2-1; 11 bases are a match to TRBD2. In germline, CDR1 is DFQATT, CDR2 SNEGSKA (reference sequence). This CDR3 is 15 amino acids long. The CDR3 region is CSSRELAGDYDEQFF. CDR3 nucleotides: TGCAGTAGTAGAGAACTAGCGGGAGACTACGATGAGCAGTTCTTC.

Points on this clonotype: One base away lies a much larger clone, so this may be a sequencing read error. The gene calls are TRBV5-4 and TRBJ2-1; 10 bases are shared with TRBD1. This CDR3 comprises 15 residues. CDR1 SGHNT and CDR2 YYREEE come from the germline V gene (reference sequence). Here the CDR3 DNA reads TGTGCCAGCAGCTTGATGACAGGGGGCAACAATGGGCAGTTCTTC. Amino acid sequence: CASSLMTGGNNGQFF.

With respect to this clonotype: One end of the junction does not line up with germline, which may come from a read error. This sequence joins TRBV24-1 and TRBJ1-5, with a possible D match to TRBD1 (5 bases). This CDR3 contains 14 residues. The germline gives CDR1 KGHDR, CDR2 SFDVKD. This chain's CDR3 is CATAGTSGNHPQHF. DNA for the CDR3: TGTGCAACCGCAGGGACTAGTGGCAATCATCCCCAGCATTTT.

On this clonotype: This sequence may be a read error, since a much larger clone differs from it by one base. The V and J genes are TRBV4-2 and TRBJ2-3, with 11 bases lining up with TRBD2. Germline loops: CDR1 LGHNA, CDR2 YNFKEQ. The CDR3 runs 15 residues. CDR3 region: CTGSPTSGMADTQYF. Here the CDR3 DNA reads TGTACCGGCAGCCCGACTAGCGGGATGGCAGATACGCAGTATTTT.

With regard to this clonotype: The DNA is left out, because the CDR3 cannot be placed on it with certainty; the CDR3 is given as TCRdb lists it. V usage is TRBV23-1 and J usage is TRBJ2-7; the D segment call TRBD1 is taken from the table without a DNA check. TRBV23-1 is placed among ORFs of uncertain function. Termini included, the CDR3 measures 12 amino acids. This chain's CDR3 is CTFGQGTHEQYF.

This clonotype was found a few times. The CDR3 nucleotides are TGTGCCAGCAGCCGAGACAGGTCCCCCCTCTATGAGCAGTACTTC. Translating it yields CASSRDRSPLYEQYF. V usage is TRBV11-2 and J usage is TRBJ2-7; D possibly corresponds to TRBD1 (6 bases). Per the germline V gene, CDR1 is SGHAT and CDR2 is FQNNGV. The CDR3 runs 15 residues. The ends were cut back, 5 bases at V and 7 bases at J, with 21 bases in the middle.

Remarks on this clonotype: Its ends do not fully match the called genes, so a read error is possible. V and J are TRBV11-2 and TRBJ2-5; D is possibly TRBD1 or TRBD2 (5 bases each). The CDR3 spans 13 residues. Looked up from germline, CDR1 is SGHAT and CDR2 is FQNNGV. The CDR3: CTSSPRGEEAQYF. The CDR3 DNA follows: TGTACCAGCAGCCCTAGAGGGGAAGAGGCCCAGTACTTC.

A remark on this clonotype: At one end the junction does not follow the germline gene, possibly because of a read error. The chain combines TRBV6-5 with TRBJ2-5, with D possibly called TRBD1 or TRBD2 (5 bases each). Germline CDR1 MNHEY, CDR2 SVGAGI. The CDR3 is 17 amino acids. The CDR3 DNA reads TGTGTCAGCAGTTACGCCCCTACTGAGAGGGGCCAAGAGACCCAGTACTTC. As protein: CVSSYAPTERGQETQYF.

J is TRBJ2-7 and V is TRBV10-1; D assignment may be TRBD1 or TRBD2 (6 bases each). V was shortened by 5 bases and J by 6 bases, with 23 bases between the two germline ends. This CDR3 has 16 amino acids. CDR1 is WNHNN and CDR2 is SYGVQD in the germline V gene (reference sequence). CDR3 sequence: CASSKGGYSTKSEQYF. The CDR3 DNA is TGCGCCAGCAGTAAGGGGGGCTACTCGACTAAGTCCGAGCAGTACTTC.